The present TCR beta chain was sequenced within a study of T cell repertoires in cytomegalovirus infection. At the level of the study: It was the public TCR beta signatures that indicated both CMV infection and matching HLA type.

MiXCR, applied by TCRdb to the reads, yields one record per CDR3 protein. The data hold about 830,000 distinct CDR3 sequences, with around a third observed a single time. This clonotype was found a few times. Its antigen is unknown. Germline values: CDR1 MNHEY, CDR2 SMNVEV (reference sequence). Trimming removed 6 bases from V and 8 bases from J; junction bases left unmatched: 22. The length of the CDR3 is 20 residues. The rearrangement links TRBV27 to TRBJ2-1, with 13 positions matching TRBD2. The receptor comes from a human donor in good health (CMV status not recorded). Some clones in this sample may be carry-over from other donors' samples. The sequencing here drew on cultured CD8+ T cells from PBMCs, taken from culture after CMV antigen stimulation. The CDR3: CASSLKDELAGGPRVHEQFF. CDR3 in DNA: TGTGCCAGCAGCCTGAAGGACGAACTAGCGGGGGGGCCCCGGGTCCATGAGCAGTTCTTC.